This paragraph covers one T cell receptor beta chain sequence. Its antigen is not identified. The germline V gene encodes CDR1 SQVTM and CDR2 ANQGSEA. Unmatched junction bases numbered 6, after V lost 7 bases and J lost 3 bases. This CDR3 contains 13 residues. These data are taken from a study of Ad26.COV2.S vaccination and SARS-CoV-2 variants. Study findings and constraints: People who got the vaccine had more spike-specific TCR breadth than people who got placebo. Similar non-spike TCR breadth was seen in vaccine and placebo recipients. Marked by substantial breadth, spike-specific CD8+ and CD4+ T cell responses were reportedly seen after vaccination. Possible underestimation of total T cell responses by the TCR breadth and depth analyses was noted.

TCRdb's table, derived via immunoSEQ multiplex PCR, lists solely in-frame clones and lacks some. Among 300,000 to 450,000 clones, 92% were seen once, and the ten largest hold 3.9%. Specimen: peripheral blood, collected after recovery from COVID-19. This receptor was obtained from a human donor who had recovered from COVID-19. The rearrangement links TRBV29-1 to TRBJ1-2, with 9 bases matching TRBD1. The CDR3 bases are TGCAGCGCTGACGGGGACAGGGACTATGGCTACACCTTC. Amino acid sequence: CSADGDRDYGYTF.